This T cell receptor (beta chain) was obtained from a study of cytomegalovirus exposure and HLA in healthy donors. Study-level results: Cytomegalovirus association was assigned to approximately 180 TCR beta chains. HLA alleles were associated with roughly 15,000 TCR beta sequences in a later analysis at 0.05 false discovery rate.

This clone came up once. Its antigen is as yet unknown. The PCR made use of 60 Vbeta and 13 Jbeta primers. TCRdb's table, derived via immunoSEQ multiplex PCR, lists solely in-frame clones and lacks some. The sample lists some 130,000 clones; roughly 79% were seen once. This TCR derives from a boy younger than 10 in good health and CMV-seronegative. The sample taken for sequencing was PBMCs.

The CDR3 region has the DNA TGCAGCGTTGTGCGGCCACTCTCCGAGGATGAGCAGTTCTTC. It is translated as CSVVRPLSEDEQFF. The V gene is TRBV29-1, the J gene TRBJ2-1; D is unresolved. The V and J ends lost 4 bases and 8 bases respectively, with 18 bases between them. The CDR3 contains 14 residues. CDR1 is SQVTM, CDR2 ANQGSEA, per germline.